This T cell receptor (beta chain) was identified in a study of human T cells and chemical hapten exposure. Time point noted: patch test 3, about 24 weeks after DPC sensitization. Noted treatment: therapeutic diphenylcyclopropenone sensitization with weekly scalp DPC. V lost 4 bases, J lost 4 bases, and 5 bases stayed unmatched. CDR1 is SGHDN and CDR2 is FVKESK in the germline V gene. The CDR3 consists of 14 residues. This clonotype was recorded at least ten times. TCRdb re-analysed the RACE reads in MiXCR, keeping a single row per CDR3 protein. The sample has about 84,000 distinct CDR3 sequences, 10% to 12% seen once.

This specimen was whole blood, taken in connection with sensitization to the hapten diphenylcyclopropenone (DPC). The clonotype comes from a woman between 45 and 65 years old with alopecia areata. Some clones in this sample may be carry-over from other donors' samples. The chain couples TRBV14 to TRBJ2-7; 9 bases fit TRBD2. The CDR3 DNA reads TGTGCCAGCAGCCGGGCGGGAGGGTGGTACGAGCAGTACTTC. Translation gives CASSRAGGWYEQYF.